This T cell receptor beta chain was sequenced in a study of blood T cell repertoires in COVID-19. For the study at large: In each case, the material was cDNA or gDNA derived from T cells, B-cell-depleted T cells, or PBMCs.

CDR3 length: 15 amino acids. V lost 5 bases, J lost 2 bases, and 13 bases lay in between. The germline gives CDR1 SGHTA, CDR2 FQGNSA. Authors' data handling: Amplification with reference gene primers provided the estimates of nucleated cell counts. Profiled with immunoSEQ multiplex PCR; TCRdb holds only in-frame clones, not every one. D and trimming were read from the DNA, whereas the V and J calls and clone size are those reported in that table. The sample shows around 60,000 clones, 84% of them seen only once. The material sequenced was peripheral blood. This rearrangement joins TRBV7-2 to TRBJ2-1; a possible D gene is TRBD1 (6 bases). The TCR originated in a man aged 55 to 70 with COVID-19, enrolled during active disease. The DNA of the CDR3 is TGTGCCAGCAGCACCAGGGGCGCGACCTACAATGAGCAGTTCTTC. Encoded protein: CASSTRGATYNEQFF.